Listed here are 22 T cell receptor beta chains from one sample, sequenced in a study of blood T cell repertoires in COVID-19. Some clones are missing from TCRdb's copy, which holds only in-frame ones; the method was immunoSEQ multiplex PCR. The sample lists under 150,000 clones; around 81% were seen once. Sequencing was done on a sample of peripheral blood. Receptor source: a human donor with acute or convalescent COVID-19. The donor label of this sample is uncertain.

CDR3 residues: CASSQGAITDTQYF. CDR3 coding DNA: TGTGCCAGCAGCCAGGGGGCGATCACAGATACGCAGTATTTT. V gene TRBV5-4 combines with J gene TRBJ2-3, with TRBD1 matching over 8 bases. The CDR3 extends over 14 amino acids. V lost 4 bases, J lost 2 bases, and 3 bases stayed unmatched. CDR1 is SGHNT, CDR2 YYREEE, per germline (reference sequence).

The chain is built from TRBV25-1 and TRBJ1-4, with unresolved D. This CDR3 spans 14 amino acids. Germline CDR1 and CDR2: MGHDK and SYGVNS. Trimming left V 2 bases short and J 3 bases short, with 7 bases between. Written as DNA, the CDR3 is TGTGCCAGCAGTGAAGGAGGAGCTAATGAAAAACTGTTTTTT. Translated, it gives CASSEGGANEKLFF.

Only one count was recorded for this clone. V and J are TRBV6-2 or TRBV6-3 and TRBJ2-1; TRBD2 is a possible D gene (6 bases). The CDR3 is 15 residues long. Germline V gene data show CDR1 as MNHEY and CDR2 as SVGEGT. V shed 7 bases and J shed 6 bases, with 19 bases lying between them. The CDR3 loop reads CASIPRGGVSNEQFF. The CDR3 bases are TGTGCCAGCATCCCCCGGGGCGGGGTCTCCAATGAGCAGTTCTTC.

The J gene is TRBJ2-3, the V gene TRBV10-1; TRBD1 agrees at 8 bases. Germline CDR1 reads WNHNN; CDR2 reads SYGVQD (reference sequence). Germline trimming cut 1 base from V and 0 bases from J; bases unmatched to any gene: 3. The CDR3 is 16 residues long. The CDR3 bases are TGCGCCAGCAGTGAGTGGACAGGGTCGAGCACAGATACGCAGTATTTT. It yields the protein CASSEWTGSSTDTQYF.

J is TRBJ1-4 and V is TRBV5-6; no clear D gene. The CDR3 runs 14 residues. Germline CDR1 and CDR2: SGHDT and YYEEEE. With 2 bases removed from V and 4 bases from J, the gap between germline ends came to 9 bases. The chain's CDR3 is CASSLKGLNEKLFF. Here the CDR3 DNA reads TGTGCCAGCAGCTTAAAAGGACTTAATGAAAAACTGTTTTTT.

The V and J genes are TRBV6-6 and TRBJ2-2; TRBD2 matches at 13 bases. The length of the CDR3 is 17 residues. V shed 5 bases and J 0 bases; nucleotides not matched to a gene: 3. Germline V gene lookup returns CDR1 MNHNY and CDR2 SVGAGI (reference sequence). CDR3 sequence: CASSRTSGGSNTGELFF. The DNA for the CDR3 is TGTGCCAGCAGTCGGACTAGCGGGGGCTCGAACACCGGGGAGCTGTTTTTT.

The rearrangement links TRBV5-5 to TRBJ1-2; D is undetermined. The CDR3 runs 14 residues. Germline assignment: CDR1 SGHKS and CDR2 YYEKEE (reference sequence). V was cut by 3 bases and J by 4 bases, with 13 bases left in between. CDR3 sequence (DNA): TGTGCCAGCAGCTCCCTAGCCGACGGCTATGGCTACACCTTC. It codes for CASSSLADGYGYTF.

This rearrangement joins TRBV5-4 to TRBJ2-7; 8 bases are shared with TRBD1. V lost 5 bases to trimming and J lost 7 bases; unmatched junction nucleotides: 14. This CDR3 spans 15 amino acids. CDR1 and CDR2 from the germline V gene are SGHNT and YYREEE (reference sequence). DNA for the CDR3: TGTGCCAGCAGTCCTCTCCCCCAGGGGGCGAAAGAGCAGTACGTC. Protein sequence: CASSPLPQGAKEQYV.

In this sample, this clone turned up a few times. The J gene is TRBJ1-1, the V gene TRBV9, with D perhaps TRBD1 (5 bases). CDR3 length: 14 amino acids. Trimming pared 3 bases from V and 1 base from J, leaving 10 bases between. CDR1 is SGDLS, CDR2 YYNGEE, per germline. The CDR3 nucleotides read TGTGCCAGCAGCGAGGGGCGTAGGAACACTGAAGCTTTCTTT. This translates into CASSEGRRNTEAFF.

The CDR3 is CASSQRNEQFF. The CDR3 coding sequence is TGTGCCAGCAGCCAGCGAAATGAGCAGTTCTTC. The gene calls are TRBV7-8 and TRBJ2-1; D unclear. The germline V gene encodes CDR1 SGHVS and CDR2 FQNEAQ. The CDR3 has 11 amino acids. Trimming left V 5 bases short and J 7 bases short, with 6 bases between.

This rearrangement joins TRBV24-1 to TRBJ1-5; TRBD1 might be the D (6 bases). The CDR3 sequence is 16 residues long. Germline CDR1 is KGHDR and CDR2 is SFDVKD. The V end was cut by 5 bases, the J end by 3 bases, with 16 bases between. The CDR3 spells CATSGTRDNLNQPQHF. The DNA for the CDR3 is TGTGCCACCAGTGGTACCCGGGACAACCTCAATCAGCCCCAGCATTTT.

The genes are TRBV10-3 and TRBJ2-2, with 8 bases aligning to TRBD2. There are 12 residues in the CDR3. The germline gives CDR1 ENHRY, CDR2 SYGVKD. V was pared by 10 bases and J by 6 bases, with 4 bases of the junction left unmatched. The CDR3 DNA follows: TGTGCCACGGGACTAGAGCCCGGGGAGCTGTTTTTT. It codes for CATGLEPGELFF.

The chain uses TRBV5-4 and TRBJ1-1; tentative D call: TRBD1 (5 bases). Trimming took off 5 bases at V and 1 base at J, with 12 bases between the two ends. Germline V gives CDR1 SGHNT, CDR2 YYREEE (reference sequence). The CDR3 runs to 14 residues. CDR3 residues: CASSYGGGNTEAFF. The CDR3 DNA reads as TGTGCCAGCAGTTACGGGGGGGGGAACACTGAAGCTTTCTTT.

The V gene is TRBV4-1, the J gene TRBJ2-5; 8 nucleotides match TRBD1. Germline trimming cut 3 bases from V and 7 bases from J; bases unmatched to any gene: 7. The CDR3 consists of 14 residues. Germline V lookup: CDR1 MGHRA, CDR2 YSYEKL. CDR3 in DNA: TGCGCCAGCAGCCAGGCCGGACAGGGAGGGACCCAGTACTTC. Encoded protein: CASSQAGQGGTQYF.

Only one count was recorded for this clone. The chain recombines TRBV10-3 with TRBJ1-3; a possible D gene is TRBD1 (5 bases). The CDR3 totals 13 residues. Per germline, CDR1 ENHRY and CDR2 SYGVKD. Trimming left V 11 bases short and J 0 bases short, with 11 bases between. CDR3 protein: CALRQNSGNTIYF. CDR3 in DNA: TGTGCCTTGCGACAGAACTCTGGAAACACCATATATTTT.

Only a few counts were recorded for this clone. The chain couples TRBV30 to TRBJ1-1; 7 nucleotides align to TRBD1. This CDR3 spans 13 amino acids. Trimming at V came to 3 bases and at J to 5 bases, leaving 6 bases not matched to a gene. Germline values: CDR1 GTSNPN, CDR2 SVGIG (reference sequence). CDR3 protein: CAWSQGVRTEAFF. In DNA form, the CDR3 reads TGTGCCTGGAGCCAGGGGGTTCGAACTGAAGCTTTCTTT.

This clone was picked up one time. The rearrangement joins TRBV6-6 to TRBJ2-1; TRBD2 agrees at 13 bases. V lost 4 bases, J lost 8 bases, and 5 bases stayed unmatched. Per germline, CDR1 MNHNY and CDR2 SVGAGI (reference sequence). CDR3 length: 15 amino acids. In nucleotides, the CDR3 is TGTGCCAGCAGTTCCGGACTAGCGGGGGACCATGAGCAGTTCTTC. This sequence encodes CASSSGLAGDHEQFF.

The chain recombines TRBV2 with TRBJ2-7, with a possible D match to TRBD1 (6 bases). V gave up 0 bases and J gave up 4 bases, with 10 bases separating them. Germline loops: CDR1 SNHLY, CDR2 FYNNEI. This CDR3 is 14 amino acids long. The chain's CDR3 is CASSEAGDIYEQYF. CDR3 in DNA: TGTGCCAGCAGTGAAGCGGGGGACATTTACGAGCAGTACTTC.

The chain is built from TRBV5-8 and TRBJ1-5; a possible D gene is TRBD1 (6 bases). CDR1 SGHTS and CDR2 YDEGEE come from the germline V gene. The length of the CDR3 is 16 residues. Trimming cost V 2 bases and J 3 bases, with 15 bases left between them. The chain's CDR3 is CASSFDSGAYNQPQHF. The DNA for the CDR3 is TGTGCCAGCAGCTTCGACTCAGGGGCCTACAATCAGCCCCAGCATTTT. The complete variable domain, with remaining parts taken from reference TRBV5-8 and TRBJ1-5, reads EAGVTQSPTHLIKTRGQQATLRCSPISGHTSVYWYQQALGLGLQFLLWYDEGEERNRGNFPPRFSGRQFPNYSSELNVNALELEDSALYLCASSFDSGAYNQPQHFGDGTRLSIL.

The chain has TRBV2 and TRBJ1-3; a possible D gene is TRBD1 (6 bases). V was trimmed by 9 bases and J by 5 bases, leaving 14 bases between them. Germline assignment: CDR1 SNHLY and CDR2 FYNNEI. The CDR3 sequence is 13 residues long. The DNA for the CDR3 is TGTGCCAGTGGACAGAGCACTCGAAACACCATATATTTT. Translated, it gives CASGQSTRNTIYF.

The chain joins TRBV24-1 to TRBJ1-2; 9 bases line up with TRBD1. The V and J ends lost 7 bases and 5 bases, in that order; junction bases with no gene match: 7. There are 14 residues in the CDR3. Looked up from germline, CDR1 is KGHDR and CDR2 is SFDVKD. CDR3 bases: TGTGCCACCAGCGGGACAGGGAACTCGTATGGCTACACCTTC. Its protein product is CATSGTGNSYGYTF.

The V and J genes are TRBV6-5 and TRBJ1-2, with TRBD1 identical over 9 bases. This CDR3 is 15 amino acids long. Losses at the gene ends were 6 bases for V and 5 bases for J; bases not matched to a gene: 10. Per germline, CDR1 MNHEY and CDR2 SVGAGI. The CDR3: CASSRMDRGHYGYTF. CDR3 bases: TGTGCCAGCAGCCGGATGGACAGGGGCCATTATGGCTACACCTTC.